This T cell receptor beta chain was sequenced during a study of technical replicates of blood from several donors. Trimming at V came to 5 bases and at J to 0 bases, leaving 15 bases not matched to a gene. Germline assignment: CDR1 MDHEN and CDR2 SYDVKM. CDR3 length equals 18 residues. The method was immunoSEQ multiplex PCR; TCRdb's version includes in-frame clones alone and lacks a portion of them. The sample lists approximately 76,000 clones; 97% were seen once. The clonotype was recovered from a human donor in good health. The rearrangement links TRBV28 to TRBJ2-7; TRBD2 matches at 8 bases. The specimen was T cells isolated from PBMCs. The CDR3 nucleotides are TGTGCCAGCAGTCCGGAGGTGACTAGCGTCCGAAGCTCCTACGAGCAGTACTTC. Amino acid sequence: CASSPEVTSVRSSYEQYF.